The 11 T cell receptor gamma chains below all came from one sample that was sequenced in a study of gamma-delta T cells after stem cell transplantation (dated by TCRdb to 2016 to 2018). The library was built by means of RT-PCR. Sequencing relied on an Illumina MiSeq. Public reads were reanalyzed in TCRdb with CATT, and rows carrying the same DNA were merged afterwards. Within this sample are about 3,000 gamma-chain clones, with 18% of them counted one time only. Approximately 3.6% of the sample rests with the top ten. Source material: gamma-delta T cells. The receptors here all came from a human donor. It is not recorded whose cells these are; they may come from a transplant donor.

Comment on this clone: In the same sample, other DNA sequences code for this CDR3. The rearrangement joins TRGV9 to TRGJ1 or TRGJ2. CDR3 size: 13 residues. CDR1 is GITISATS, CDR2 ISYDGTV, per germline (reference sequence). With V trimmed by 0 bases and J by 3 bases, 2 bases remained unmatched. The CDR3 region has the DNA TGTGCCTTGTGGGAGGTGCGTTATTATAAGAAACTCTTT. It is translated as CALWEVRYYKKLF.

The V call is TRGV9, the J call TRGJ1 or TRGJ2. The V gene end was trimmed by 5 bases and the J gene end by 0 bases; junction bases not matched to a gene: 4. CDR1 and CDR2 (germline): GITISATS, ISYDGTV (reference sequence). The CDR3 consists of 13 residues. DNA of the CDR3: TGTGCCTTGTGGGTCCCGAATTATTATAAGAAACTCTTT. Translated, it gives CALWVPNYYKKLF.

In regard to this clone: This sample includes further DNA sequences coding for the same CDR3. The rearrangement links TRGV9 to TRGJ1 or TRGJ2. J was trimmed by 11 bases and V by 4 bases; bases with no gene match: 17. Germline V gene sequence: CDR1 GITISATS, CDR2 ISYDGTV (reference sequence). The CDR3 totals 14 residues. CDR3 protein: CALWEPHVGSEKLF. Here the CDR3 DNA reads TGTGCCTTGTGGGAACCCCACGTAGGAAGCGAGAAACTCTTT.

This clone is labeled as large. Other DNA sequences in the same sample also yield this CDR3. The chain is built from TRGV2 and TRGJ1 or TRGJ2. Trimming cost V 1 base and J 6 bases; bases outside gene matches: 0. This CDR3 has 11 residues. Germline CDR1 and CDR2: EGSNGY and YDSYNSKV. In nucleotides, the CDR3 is TGTGCCACCTGGGACGGTTATAAGAAACTCTTT. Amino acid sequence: CATWDGYKKLF.

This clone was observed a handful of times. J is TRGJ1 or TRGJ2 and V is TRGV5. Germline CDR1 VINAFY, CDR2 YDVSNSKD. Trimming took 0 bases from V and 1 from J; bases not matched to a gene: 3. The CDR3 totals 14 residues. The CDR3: CATWDRLNYYKKLF. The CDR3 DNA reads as TGTGCCACCTGGGACAGGCTTAATTATTATAAGAAACTCTTT.

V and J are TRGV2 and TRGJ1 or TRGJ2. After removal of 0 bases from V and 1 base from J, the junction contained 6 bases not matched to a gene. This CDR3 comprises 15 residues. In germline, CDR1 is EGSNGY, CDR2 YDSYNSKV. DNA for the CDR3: TGTGCCACCTGGGACGGGCAACGCAATTATTATAAGAAACTCTTT. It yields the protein CATWDGQRNYYKKLF.

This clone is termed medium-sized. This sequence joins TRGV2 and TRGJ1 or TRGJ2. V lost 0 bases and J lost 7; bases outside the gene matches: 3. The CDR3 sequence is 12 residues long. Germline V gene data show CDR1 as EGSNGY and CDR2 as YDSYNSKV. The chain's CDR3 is CATWDGAYKKLF. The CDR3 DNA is TGTGCCACCTGGGACGGGGCCTATAAGAAACTCTTT.

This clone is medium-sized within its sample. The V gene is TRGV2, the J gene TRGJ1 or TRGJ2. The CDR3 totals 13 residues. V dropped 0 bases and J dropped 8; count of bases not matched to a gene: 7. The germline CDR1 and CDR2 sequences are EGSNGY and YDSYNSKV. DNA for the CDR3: TGTGCCACCTGGGACGGGCGCGAGGATAAGAAACTCTTT. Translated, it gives CATWDGREDKKLF.

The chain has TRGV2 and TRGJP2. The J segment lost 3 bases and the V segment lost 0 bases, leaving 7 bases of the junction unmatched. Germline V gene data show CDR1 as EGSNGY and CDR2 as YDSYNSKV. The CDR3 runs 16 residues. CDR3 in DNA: TGTGCCACCTGGGACGGGCCGAAAGGTAGTGATTGGATCAAGACGTTT. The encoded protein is CATWDGPKGSDWIKTF.

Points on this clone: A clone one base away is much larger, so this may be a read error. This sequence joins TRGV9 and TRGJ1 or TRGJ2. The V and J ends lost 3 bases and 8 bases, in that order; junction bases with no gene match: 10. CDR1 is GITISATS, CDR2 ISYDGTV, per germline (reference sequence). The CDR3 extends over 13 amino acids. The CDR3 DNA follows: TGTGCCTTGTGGGAGTTATTAAATGATAAGAAACTCTTT. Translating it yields CALWELLNDKKLF.

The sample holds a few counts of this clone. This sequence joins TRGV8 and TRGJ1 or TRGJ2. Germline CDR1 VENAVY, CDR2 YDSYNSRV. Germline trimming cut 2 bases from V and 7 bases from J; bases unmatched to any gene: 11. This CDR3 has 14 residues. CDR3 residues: CATWDTGFRYKKLF. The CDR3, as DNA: TGTGCCACCTGGGATACGGGATTTCGATATAAGAAACTCTTT.